Below are 13 T cell receptor beta chains sequenced from a single sample in a study of radiotherapy plus CTLA-4 blockade in lung cancer (dated 2018 in TCRdb). Library generation was performed with the immunoSEQ multiplex PCR assay. TCRdb's version of the immuneACCESS table is confined to in-frame rearrangements and falls short of the full clone set. An unresolved V gene accounts for under half of the shortfall where checked; the remainder is of unknown origin. The sample records about 76,000 clones, over 70% of which are singletons. Of the sample, about 20% is held by the ten largest clones. Sequencing used peripheral blood, obtained from a patient treated with radiotherapy plus ipilimumab. These TCRs come from a human donor with non-small cell lung cancer whose response to radiotherapy plus ipilimumab could not be evaluated. Some clones in this sample may be carry-over from other donors' samples.

The chain links TRBV7-8 to TRBJ2-3; 11 bases map to TRBD2. Per germline, CDR1 SGHVS and CDR2 FQNEAQ. The CDR3 is made up of 16 amino acids. The J segment lost 1 base and the V segment lost 2 bases, leaving 2 bases of the junction unmatched. This chain's CDR3 is CASSLLAGGRTDTQYF. CDR3 sequence (DNA): TGTGCCAGCAGCTTACTAGCGGGGGGTCGCACAGATACGCAGTATTTT.

This sequence joins TRBV7-9 and TRBJ1-1, with 8 nucleotides matching TRBD1. The CDR3 has 14 residues. Looked up from germline, CDR1 is SEHNR and CDR2 is FQNEAQ (reference sequence). Trimming cost V 1 base and J 8 bases; bases outside gene matches: 6. The CDR3 nucleotides read TGTGCCAGCAGCTTAGTTGGAGGACAGGGCGAAGCTTTCTTT. Translated: CASSLVGGQGEAFF.

This sequence joins TRBV7-2 and TRBJ1-2; a weak D match, TRBD1 (5 bases). The V gene's germline CDR1 is SGHTA and CDR2 FQGNSA. The CDR3 sequence is 15 residues long. Trimming left V 1 base short and J 2 bases short, with 11 bases between. DNA of the CDR3: TGTGCCAGCAGCTTAGAGGAAGGGGCCAACTATGGCTACACCTTC. Translating it yields CASSLEEGANYGYTF.

J is TRBJ2-6 and V is TRBV28; 12 nucleotides line up with TRBD1. The CDR3 is made up of 19 amino acids. After removal of 3 bases from V and 4 bases from J, the junction contained 10 bases not matched to a gene. Per the germline V gene, CDR1 is MDHEN and CDR2 is SYDVKM. DNA for the CDR3: TGTGCCAGCAGTTTTCGACTGGGACAGGGGGCGCCCGGGGCCAACGTCCTGACTTTC. Translated: CASSFRLGQGAPGANVLTF.

The rearrangement links TRBV4-2 to TRBJ2-3; possible D gene TRBD1, 6 bases. V lost 6 bases to trimming and J lost 7 bases, with 17 bases between them. CDR3 length: 14 residues. The germline V gene encodes CDR1 LGHNA and CDR2 YNFKEQ. The DNA of the CDR3 is TGTGCCAGCAGACAGGGCCCGGGTTCGAATACGCAGTATTTT. This translates into CASRQGPGSNTQYF.

The chain recombines TRBV5-1 with TRBJ1-5; D is unclear. Germline V gene data show CDR1 as SGHRS and CDR2 as YFSETQ. CDR3 length: 14 amino acids. Between the trimmed V and J ends, which lost 2 bases and 0 bases, there was a span of 6 bases. This CDR3 reads CASSFGNSNQPQHF. CDR3 nucleotides: TGCGCCAGCAGCTTCGGGAATAGCAATCAGCCCCAGCATTTT.

This chain joins TRBV6-1 and TRBJ1-5; unclear D gene. The CDR3 is made up of 17 amino acids. Trimming cost V 0 bases and J 4 bases, with 16 bases left between them. The germline V gene encodes CDR1 MNHNS and CDR2 SASEGT. CDR3 coding DNA: TGTGCCAGCAGTGAAGCGCTTCCGGGGTGGTCGAATCAGCCCCAGCATTTT. It encodes CASSEALPGWSNQPQHF.

The chain combines TRBV28 with TRBJ1-1; D uncertain. Germline CDR1 and CDR2: MDHEN and SYDVKM. The CDR3 sequence is 12 residues long. V lost 6 bases, J lost 11 bases, and 16 bases lay in between. The CDR3, as DNA: TGTGCCAGCAGGCCACAGTACGGGGTTGCTTTCTTT. It codes for CASRPQYGVAFF.

The chain is built from TRBV6-5 and TRBJ2-1; the D gene is possibly TRBD1 (5 bases). From germline, CDR1 is MNHEY and CDR2 SVGAGI. The CDR3 loop spans 12 amino acids. V dropped 5 bases and J dropped 7 bases, with 9 bases sitting between them. The CDR3 spells CASSPRANEQFF. In nucleotides, the CDR3 is TGTGCCAGCAGTCCCAGGGCAAATGAGCAGTTCTTC.

The CDR3 protein is CASSATSGGPYYEQYF. For the CDR3, the DNA is TGTGCCAGCAGCGCAACTAGCGGGGGGCCATACTACGAGCAGTACTTC. V is TRBV7-8 and J is TRBJ2-7, with 12 bases fitting TRBD2. The CDR3 consists of 16 residues. The germline V gene encodes CDR1 SGHVS and CDR2 FQNEAQ. Trimming removed 5 bases from V and 3 bases from J; junction bases left unmatched: 8.

This clone appeared a few times. This rearrangement joins TRBV5-1 to TRBJ1-4; tentative D call: TRBD1 (5 bases). In germline, CDR1 is SGHRS, CDR2 YFSETQ. This CDR3 contains 15 residues. V was shortened by 0 bases and J by 8 bases, with 14 bases between the two germline ends. The CDR3: CASSLGRRQSEKLFF. The CDR3 DNA reads TGCGCCAGCAGCTTGGGTAGGAGACAGAGCGAAAAACTGTTTTTT. The whole variable domain, remainder taken from reference TRBV5-1 and TRBJ1-4, is KAGVTQTPRYLIKTRGQQVTLSCSPISGHRSVSWYQQTPGQGLQFLFEYFSETQRNKGNFPGRFSGRQFSNSRSEMNVSTLELGDSALYLCASSLGRRQSEKLFFGSGTQLSVL.

V and J are TRBV6-1 and TRBJ1-1; no clear D. V was clipped by 6 bases and J by 8 bases, with 16 bases between them. The CDR3 consists of 13 residues. Germline lookup yields CDR1 MNHNS and CDR2 SASEGT. The CDR3 loop reads CASRMGLLYEAFF. The DNA of the CDR3 is TGTGCCAGCAGGATGGGCCTCCTCTACGAAGCTTTCTTT.

The chain has TRBV5-1 and TRBJ2-1; weak D call: TRBD1 (7 bases). V was trimmed by 0 bases and J by 4 bases, leaving 11 bases between them. The CDR3 is 15 residues long. Germline loops: CDR1 SGHRS, CDR2 YFSETQ. CDR3 amino acids: CASSLEGAGYNEQFF. CDR3 DNA: TGCGCCAGCAGCTTGGAGGGGGCGGGGTACAATGAGCAGTTCTTC.